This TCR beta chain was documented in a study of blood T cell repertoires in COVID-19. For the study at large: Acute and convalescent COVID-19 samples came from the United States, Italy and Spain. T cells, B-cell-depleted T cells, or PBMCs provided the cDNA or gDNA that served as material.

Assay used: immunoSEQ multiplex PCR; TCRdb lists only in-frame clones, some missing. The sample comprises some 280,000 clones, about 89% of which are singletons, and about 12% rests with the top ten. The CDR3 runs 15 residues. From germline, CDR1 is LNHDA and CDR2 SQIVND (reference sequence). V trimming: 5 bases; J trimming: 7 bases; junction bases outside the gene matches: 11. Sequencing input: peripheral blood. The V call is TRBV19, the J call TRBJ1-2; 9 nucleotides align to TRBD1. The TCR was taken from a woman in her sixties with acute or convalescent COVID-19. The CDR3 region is CASSRYHRGQVGYTF. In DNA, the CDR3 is TGTGCCAGTAGTCGATATCACAGGGGGCAGGTTGGCTACACCTTC.